Presented here are 10 T cell receptor beta chains from one specimen sequenced in a study of PD-L1 blockade in urothelial cancer. The time point was: peripheral blood 6 weeks after treatment start. Clones were read by immunoSEQ multiplex PCR, and TCRdb kept only the in-frame ones, dropping some. The data show roughly 51,000 clones, around 82% seen once. The sequenced sample was PBMCs, obtained around atezolizumab (anti-PD-L1) treatment. The receptors stem from a man between 45 and 60 years old with urothelial cancer.

This rearrangement joins TRBV13 to TRBJ2-7, with D possibly being TRBD1 (6 bases). V lost 3 bases and J lost 1, with 7 bases in between. The CDR3 consists of 13 residues. Germline CDR1 reads PRHDT; CDR2 reads FYEKMQ (reference sequence). This chain's CDR3 is CASSFGQSYEQYF. The CDR3 DNA follows: TGTGCCAGCAGCTTCGGACAGTCCTACGAGCAGTACTTC. The full variable domain, its missing parts supplied by reference TRBV13 and TRBJ2-7, is AAGVIQSPRHLIKEKRETATLKCYPIPRHDTVYWYQQGPGQDPQFLISFYEKMQSDKGSIPDRFSAQQFSDYHSELNMSSLELGDSALYFCASSFGQSYEQYFGPGTRLTVT.

CDR3 region: CAISEVRGTSGNHEQYF. The CDR3 nucleotides read TGTGCCATCAGTGAGGTCAGGGGGACTAGCGGGAACCACGAGCAGTACTTC. This chain joins TRBV10-3 and TRBJ2-7, with 13 positions matching TRBD2. CDR1 and CDR2 from the germline V gene are ENHRY and SYGVKD. The CDR3 spans 17 residues. With 2 bases clipped from V and 5 bases from J, the junction kept 9 bases outside the gene matches.

The chain links TRBV29-1 to TRBJ2-5; 7 bases match TRBD2. The CDR3 loop spans 10 amino acids. Trimming removed 7 bases from V and 4 bases from J; junction bases left unmatched: 0. Germline values: CDR1 SQVTM, CDR2 ANQGSEA. CDR3 DNA: TGCAGCGCGGGGGGAGAGACCCAGTACTTC. Translated, it gives CSAGGETQYF. Looking up the rest from reference TRBV29-1 and TRBJ2-5 gives the full variable domain: SAVISQKPSRDICQRGTSLTIQCQVDSQVTMMFWYRQQPGQSLTLIATANQGSEATYESGFVIDKFPISRPNLTFSTLTVSNMSPEDSSIYLCSAGGETQYFGPGTRLLVL.

A single count supports this clone. The chain is built from TRBV18 and TRBJ1-6; TRBD1 matches 7 bases. The V and J ends lost 6 bases and 4 bases, in that order; junction bases with no gene match: 3. Germline V CDR1 and CDR2: KGHSH, LQKENI. The CDR3 is 14 amino acids. The CDR3 reads CASSGTDYNSPLHF. The DNA of the CDR3 is TGTGCCAGCTCTGGGACAGATTATAATTCACCCCTCCACTTT.

V and J are TRBV28 and TRBJ1-1, with a possible D match to TRBD1 (5 bases). V was shortened by 3 bases and J by 5 bases, with 16 bases between the two germline ends. In germline, CDR1 is MDHEN, CDR2 SYDVKM. CDR3 length equals 15 residues. The chain's CDR3 is CASSFTGAWGTEAFF. The CDR3 DNA reads TGTGCCAGCAGTTTTACAGGAGCGTGGGGTACTGAAGCTTTCTTT.

The V call is TRBV5-5, the J call TRBJ2-1; D is unclear. Germline CDR1 and CDR2: SGHKS and YYEKEE (reference sequence). There are 11 residues in the CDR3. V was cut by 4 bases and J by 6 bases, with 5 bases left in between. CDR3 residues: CASSLLNEQFF. CDR3 coding DNA: TGTGCCAGCAGCCTCCTCAATGAGCAGTTCTTC. Variable domain in full (rest from reference TRBV5-5 and TRBJ2-1): DAGVTQSPTHLIKTRGQQVTLRCSPISGHKSVSWYQQVLGQGPQFIFQYYEKEERGRGNFPDRFSARQFPNYSSELNVNALLLGDSALYLCASSLLNEQFFGPGTRLTVL.

This clone was seen just once. The chain joins TRBV11-2 to TRBJ2-5, with no clear D. Between the trimmed V and J ends, which lost 0 bases and 2 bases, there was a span of 4 bases. Germline V gene data show CDR1 as SGHAT and CDR2 as FQNNGV. The CDR3 contains 13 residues. CDR3 in amino acids: CASSLDLQETQYF. CDR3 in DNA: TGTGCCAGCAGCTTAGACTTACAAGAGACCCAGTACTTC. The variable domain in full, with the rest retrieved from reference TRBV11-2 and TRBJ2-5, is EAGVAQSPRYKIIEKRQSVAFWCNPISGHATLYWYQQILGQGPKLLIQFQNNGVVDDSQLPKDRFSAERLKGVDSTLKIQPAKLEDSAVYLCASSLDLQETQYFGPGTRLLVL.

The chain combines TRBV6-5 with TRBJ1-5, with unresolved D. This CDR3 spans 12 amino acids. V was clipped by 6 bases and J by 2 bases, with 5 bases between them. The V gene's germline CDR1 is MNHEY and CDR2 SVGAGI. The CDR3 coding sequence is TGTGCCAGCAGACAGCGCAATCAGCCCCAGCATTTT. Its translation: CASRQRNQPQHF.

V usage is TRBV6-5 and J usage is TRBJ2-2; TRBD1 matches 12 bases. CDR3 length: 16 residues. CDR1 MNHEY and CDR2 SVGAGI come from the germline V gene. Trimming removed 1 base from V and 7 bases from J; junction bases left unmatched: 4. The CDR3 protein is CASSYWGQGAGGELFF. As DNA, the CDR3 is TGTGCCAGCAGTTACTGGGGACAGGGGGCTGGCGGGGAGCTGTTTTTT.

The V and J genes are TRBV9 and TRBJ2-2; 8 nucleotides match TRBD1. Germline trimming cut 3 bases from V and 8 bases from J; bases unmatched to any gene: 6. The germline CDR1 and CDR2 sequences are SGDLS and YYNGEE. This CDR3 contains 14 residues. The CDR3 here is CASSATGEGGELFF. For the CDR3, the DNA is TGTGCCAGCAGCGCGACAGGGGAAGGAGGGGAGCTGTTTTTT.